A single sample is the source of the 17 T cell receptor beta chains below, sequenced in a study of blood T cell repertoires in COVID-19. Profiling relied on immunoSEQ multiplex PCR, and the TCRdb table lists in-frame clones only, not all of them. Of 200,000 to 250,000 clones listed, approximately 80% are singletons. Sequencing was carried out using PBMCs or T cells enriched from blood (not recorded which). These receptors were collected from a man aged 55 to 69 who had recovered from COVID-19.

This sequence joins TRBV6-2 or TRBV6-3 and TRBJ2-2; TRBD2 matches 7 bases. Trimming cost V 2 bases and J 1 base; bases outside gene matches: 4. The V gene's germline CDR1 is MNHEY and CDR2 SVGEGT. The CDR3 covers 16 residues. CDR3 DNA: TGTGCCAGCAGTTACGGGGTAGCGGGGAACACCGGGGAGCTGTTTTTT. Translated, it gives CASSYGVAGNTGELFF.

The gene calls are TRBV6-5 and TRBJ1-5, with 9 bases fitting TRBD1. CDR1 is MNHEY and CDR2 is SVGAGI in the germline V gene. With V trimmed by 5 bases and J by 7 bases, 9 bases remained unmatched. The CDR3 runs to 15 residues. The CDR3 region is CASSTRQGGRQPQHF. The CDR3 nucleotides read TGTGCCAGCAGTACCCGACAGGGGGGTAGACAGCCCCAGCATTTT.

This clone was seen just once. The CDR3 is CSVARTPTGELFF. CDR3 sequence (DNA): TGCAGCGTTGCCAGGACACCGACCGGGGAGCTGTTTTTT. The chain couples TRBV29-1 to TRBJ2-2, with a possible D match to TRBD1 (5 bases). The CDR3 covers 13 residues. Germline assignment: CDR1 SQVTM and CDR2 ANQGSEA. The V gene lost 4 bases and the J gene lost 5 bases, with 11 bases spanning the gap.

This clone has just a few counts. The J gene is TRBJ2-1, the V gene TRBV24-1; 10 bases map to TRBD1. CDR1 and CDR2 (germline): KGHDR, SFDVKD. This CDR3 comprises 15 residues. The ends lost 11 bases at V and 2 bases at J; junction bases unmatched: 8. Here the CDR3 reads CAISSGTGAYNEQFF. The CDR3 nucleotides are TGTGCCATTTCCTCCGGGACAGGGGCCTACAATGAGCAGTTCTTC.

With respect to this clone: At the DNA level, this CDR3 is encoded by other sequences in the same sample as well. The chain couples TRBV12-3 or TRBV12-4 to TRBJ1-5; maybe TRBD1 (5 bases). The CDR3 is 13 residues long. The V end was cut by 3 bases, the J end by 4 bases, with 7 bases between. This CDR3 is CASSFGGNQPQHF. The CDR3 DNA sequence: TGTGCCAGCAGTTTCGGGGGGAATCAGCCCCAGCATTTT.

The rearrangement uses TRBV3-1 (or the pseudogene TRBV3-2) and TRBJ1-3, with a tentative D call TRBD1 (6 bases). Germline V gene data show CDR1 as LGHDT and CDR2 as YNNKEL (reference sequence). V was cut by 3 bases and J by 4 bases, with 13 bases left in between. The CDR3 has 15 residues. The CDR3 region has the DNA TGTGCCAGCAGCCAGGCTGACAGGATGGGAAACACCATATATTTT. It codes for CASSQADRMGNTIYF.

This chain uses TRBV11-2 with TRBJ2-7; the D is unclear. The CDR3 length is 11 residues. The V and J ends lost 3 bases and 2 bases respectively, with 2 bases between them. CDR1 and CDR2 (germline): SGHAT, FQNNGV. CDR3 coding DNA: TGTGCCAGCAGCTTTACCTACGAGCAGTACTTC. Residues: CASSFTYEQYF.

V usage is TRBV3-1 (or the pseudogene TRBV3-2) and J usage is TRBJ2-1; 8 bases align to TRBD1. V lost 5 bases to trimming and J lost 6 bases; unmatched junction nucleotides: 9. Per the germline V gene, CDR1 is LGHDT and CDR2 is YNNKEL (reference sequence). This CDR3 is built from 15 residues. The CDR3 sequence is CASSYTGGRGNEQFF. As DNA, the CDR3 is TGTGCCAGCAGCTACACAGGGGGTCGGGGCAATGAGCAGTTCTTC.

V and J are TRBV27 and TRBJ2-1, with D maybe TRBD2 (6 bases). Germline lookup yields CDR1 MNHEY and CDR2 SMNVEV (reference sequence). The CDR3 extends over 15 amino acids. V was pared by 2 bases and J by 9 bases, with 17 bases between. The CDR3 here is CASSLSAGRTSEQFF. Written as DNA, the CDR3 is TGTGCCAGCAGTTTAAGCGCAGGGAGGACAAGTGAGCAGTTCTTC.

V usage is TRBV11-2 and J usage is TRBJ2-2; TRBD1 agrees at 7 bases. Trimming cost V 4 bases and J 1 base; bases outside gene matches: 12. The CDR3 spans 18 residues. Looked up from germline, CDR1 is SGHAT and CDR2 is FQNNGV. CDR3 in amino acids: CASSSELVGQRNTGELFF. The CDR3 nucleotides are TGTGCCAGCAGCTCTGAATTGGTGGGACAGAGGAACACCGGGGAGCTGTTTTTT.

The chain joins TRBV21-1 to TRBJ2-7; whether TRBD1, the table's D call, matches the DNA was not checked. TRBV21-1 is a pseudogene locus. The CDR3 is 16 residues long. In nucleotides, the CDR3 is TGTGCCAGCAGCAAAAGCCCCCGGGACAGAGACTACGAGCAGTACTTC. Translated, it gives CASSKSPRDRDYEQYF.

This clone has a single count. This chain links TRBV2 with TRBJ1-1; D possibly corresponds to TRBD1 (5 bases). Trimming removed 6 bases at V and 6 bases at J, with 14 bases between. Germline V gene data show CDR1 as SNHLY and CDR2 as FYNNEI. The CDR3 extends over 13 amino acids. The DNA of the CDR3 is TGTGCCAGCAGGGGGCAGCTCACTGCTGAAGCTTTCTTT. It specifies CASRGQLTAEAFF.

This chain connects TRBV5-8 to TRBJ1-3, with D uncertain. The V and J ends lost 4 bases and 0 bases respectively, with 11 bases between them. Germline CDR1 is SGHTS and CDR2 is YDEGEE. The CDR3 runs 15 residues. The CDR3 nucleotides are TGTGCCAGCAGCCCAGGCACCAACTCTGGAAACACCATATATTTT. This codes for CASSPGTNSGNTIYF.

The chain couples TRBV7-8 to TRBJ1-5; D is ambiguous. There are 12 residues in the CDR3. The germline gives CDR1 SGHVS, CDR2 FQNEAQ. Trimming removed 5 bases at V and 4 bases at J, with 6 bases between. The CDR3 protein is CASSQLNQPQHF. CDR3 DNA: TGTGCCAGCAGCCAACTAAATCAGCCCCAGCATTTT.

This chain links TRBV6-5 with TRBJ1-1; the D gene is possibly TRBD1 (5 bases). V lost 8 bases and J lost 1, with 14 bases in between. CDR1 is MNHEY, CDR2 SVGAGI, per germline. CDR3 length: 14 amino acids. The CDR3 loop reads CASRAGGENTEAFF. CDR3 nucleotides: TGTGCCAGCCGAGCGGGGGGGGAGAACACTGAAGCTTTCTTT.

This chain connects TRBV19 to TRBJ1-2; D is unresolved. This CDR3 comprises 13 residues. V was cut by 8 bases and J by 4 bases, with 14 bases left in between. Germline V gives CDR1 LNHDA, CDR2 SQIVND (reference sequence). CDR3 in amino acids: CASGGQNPYGYTF. The CDR3, as DNA: TGTGCCAGTGGAGGGCAGAACCCCTATGGCTACACCTTC.

The V and J genes are TRBV6-2 or TRBV6-3 and TRBJ2-5; a weak D match, TRBD1 (6 bases). The CDR3 is 15 amino acids. V was cut by 2 bases and J by 3 bases, with 13 bases left in between. Germline V lookup: CDR1 MNHEY, CDR2 SVGEGT. The CDR3 region is CASSYGTDSKETQYF. CDR3 DNA sequence: TGTGCCAGCAGTTACGGTACGGACAGCAAAGAGACCCAGTACTTC.